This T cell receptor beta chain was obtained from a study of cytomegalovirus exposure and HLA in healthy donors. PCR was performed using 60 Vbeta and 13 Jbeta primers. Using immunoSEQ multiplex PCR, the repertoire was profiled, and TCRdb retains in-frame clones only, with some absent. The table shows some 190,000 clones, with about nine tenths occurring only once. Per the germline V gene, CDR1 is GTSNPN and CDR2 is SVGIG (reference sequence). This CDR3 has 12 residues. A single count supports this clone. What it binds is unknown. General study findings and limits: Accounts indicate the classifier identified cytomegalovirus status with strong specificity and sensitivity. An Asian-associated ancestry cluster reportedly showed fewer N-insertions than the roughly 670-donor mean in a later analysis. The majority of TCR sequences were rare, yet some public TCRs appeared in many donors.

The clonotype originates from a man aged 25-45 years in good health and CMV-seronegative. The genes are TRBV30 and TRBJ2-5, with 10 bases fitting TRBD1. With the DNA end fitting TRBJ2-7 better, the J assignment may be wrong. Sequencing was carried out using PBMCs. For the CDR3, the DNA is TGTGCCTATGACAGGGGGCTATACGAGCAGTACTTC. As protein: CAYDRGLYEQYF.